This paragraph covers one T cell receptor (beta chain) sequence. Its antigen is currently unknown. TCRdb reprocessed the reads via MiXCR and lists one record per CDR3 protein. The sample has some 310,000 distinct CDR3 sequences; approximately 25% are singletons. The germline V and J ends were trimmed by 6 bases and 2 bases, with 11 bases remaining between them. Germline assignment: CDR1 SGHDN and CDR2 FVKESK. The CDR3 length is 13 residues. This sample is drawn from a study of T cell repertoires in cytomegalovirus infection. Turning to the study itself: Selection of CMV epitopes for the study included recently identified HLA-C-restricted and well-studied HLA-B-restricted ones. Matching HLA type, along with CMV infection, was indicated by public TCR beta signatures. Study conclusions and caveats: The cumulative frequency of public TCR beta families identified carriers of CMV plus the relevant HLA. CMV-specific TCR beta clonotypes restricted by HLA-C were the ones dominating the ex vivo response.

The clonotype was recovered from a human donor in good health (CMV status not recorded). Some clones in this sample may be carry-over from other donors' samples. Sequencing used cultured PBMCs, obtained from culture after CMV antigen stimulation. The chain is built from TRBV14 and TRBJ2-7; D ambiguous. The CDR3 reads CASRADGAYEQYF. The CDR3 DNA is TGTGCCAGCAGAGCCGACGGAGCCTACGAGCAGTACTTC.